The source of this T cell receptor (beta chain) is a study of T cell repertoires in ileal Crohn's disease (dated by TCRdb to the late 2010s). Concerning the study at large: At the time of surgery, roughly 35% of patients were active smokers, and the median duration of disease was 7.5 to 8.5 years. Endoscopic postoperative recurrence was defined by a Rutgeerts score above i0. A total of approximately 170 mucosal samples from some 50 patients were sequenced, collected from several sites on the surgical specimen as well as at postoperative endoscopy. The study was conducted in parallel with a multicentre cohort that was designed to identify predictors of early endoscopic recurrence following ileocolonic resection. A prospective multicentre cohort supplied the 50 or so Crohn's disease patients whose TCR repertoires were analysed. Every patient underwent surgery because of a complication, which was stricturing disease in around 60% and penetrating disease in roughly 39%. Roughly half of the patients were given postoperative therapy, with 15 to 20 on anti-TNF agents and 11 on thiopurines. Overall study outcomes, separate from this receptor: Higher high-frequency clone percentages at surgery were associated with endoscopic recurrence; all patients with clonality above 26.8% (18/57) had recurrence. Compared with non-smokers, patients who were active smokers at surgery showed a significantly higher proportion of clonal expansions (roughly 24% vs 19%, p=0.02). Only a subgroup of patients, of unstated size, had their mucosal CD4 and CD8 T cells sorted and sequenced. More high-frequency clones were carried by sorted CD8 T cells than by CD4 T cells, suggesting that mucosal expansions were mainly CD8.

Reading from cysteine to phenylalanine, the CDR3 counts 16 amino acids. The retained sequence is limited to the CDR3, 48 bases, with the frame set at the first base. According to the germline V gene, CDR1 reads SGHTA and CDR2 reads FQGTGA. Trimmed from V: 5 bases; trimmed from J: 6 bases; junction bases lacking a gene match: 13. Adults with ileal or ileocolonic Crohn's disease for whom ileocolonic resection was indicated were considered eligible. Whole ileal mucosal biopsies were kept frozen at -80 degrees C prior to DNA extraction. Genomic DNA was isolated from frozen whole biopsies using a TRizol-based method, and the DNA was quantified with a NanoDrop 2000 spectrophotometer. This clone has just a few counts. The specificity of this receptor is unknown. No base qualities exist here, and no much larger clone lies one base off it. For commercial TCRB immunosequencing, around 0.5 micrograms of biopsy DNA were submitted for each sample. A two-step, amplification bias-controlled multiplex PCR was used by Adaptive Biotechnology to amplify CDR3 regions from genomic DNA. In the first PCR, primers covered every V and J gene segment, and in the second PCR, barcodes and Illumina adapters were added. CDR3 libraries were sequenced using an Illumina instrument. In the source study's methods: Vendor-provided pipelines were combined with custom analysis of raw data in R/Bioconductor under R version 3.3.0. Clonality, which ranges from 0 to 1, was calculated as the inverse of the normalised Shannon entropy across all productive clones. High-frequency clones were defined as the share of the repertoire taken up by the top 100 clones, keeping only clones that passed a 95% confidence test. Overlap between samples was measured with the Morisita-Horn index, while repertoire diversity was measured with the Simpson index. As stored in TCRdb, this immuneACCESS dataset retains in-frame rearrangements with V and J assigned. A fraction of the clones does not appear; measured against another copy, unresolved V genes explain less than half of the discrepancy, and the remainder lacks a known reason. V, J and clone size were drawn from that table, and D and trimming were deduced from the DNA. The sample table lists around 7,900 clones, more than 60% of them with a count of one. 8.4% of the sample belongs to the ten largest clones.

This receptor was taken from an adult with Crohn's disease. Rearrangement joined TRBV7-3 to TRBJ2-1, with 7 central nucleotides matching TRBD2. The source material was ileal tissue. The DNA sequence is TGTGCCAGCAGCCCCCACCAAGGGACTACTTCCAATGAGCAGTTCTTC. This sequence encodes CASSPHQGTTSNEQFF.